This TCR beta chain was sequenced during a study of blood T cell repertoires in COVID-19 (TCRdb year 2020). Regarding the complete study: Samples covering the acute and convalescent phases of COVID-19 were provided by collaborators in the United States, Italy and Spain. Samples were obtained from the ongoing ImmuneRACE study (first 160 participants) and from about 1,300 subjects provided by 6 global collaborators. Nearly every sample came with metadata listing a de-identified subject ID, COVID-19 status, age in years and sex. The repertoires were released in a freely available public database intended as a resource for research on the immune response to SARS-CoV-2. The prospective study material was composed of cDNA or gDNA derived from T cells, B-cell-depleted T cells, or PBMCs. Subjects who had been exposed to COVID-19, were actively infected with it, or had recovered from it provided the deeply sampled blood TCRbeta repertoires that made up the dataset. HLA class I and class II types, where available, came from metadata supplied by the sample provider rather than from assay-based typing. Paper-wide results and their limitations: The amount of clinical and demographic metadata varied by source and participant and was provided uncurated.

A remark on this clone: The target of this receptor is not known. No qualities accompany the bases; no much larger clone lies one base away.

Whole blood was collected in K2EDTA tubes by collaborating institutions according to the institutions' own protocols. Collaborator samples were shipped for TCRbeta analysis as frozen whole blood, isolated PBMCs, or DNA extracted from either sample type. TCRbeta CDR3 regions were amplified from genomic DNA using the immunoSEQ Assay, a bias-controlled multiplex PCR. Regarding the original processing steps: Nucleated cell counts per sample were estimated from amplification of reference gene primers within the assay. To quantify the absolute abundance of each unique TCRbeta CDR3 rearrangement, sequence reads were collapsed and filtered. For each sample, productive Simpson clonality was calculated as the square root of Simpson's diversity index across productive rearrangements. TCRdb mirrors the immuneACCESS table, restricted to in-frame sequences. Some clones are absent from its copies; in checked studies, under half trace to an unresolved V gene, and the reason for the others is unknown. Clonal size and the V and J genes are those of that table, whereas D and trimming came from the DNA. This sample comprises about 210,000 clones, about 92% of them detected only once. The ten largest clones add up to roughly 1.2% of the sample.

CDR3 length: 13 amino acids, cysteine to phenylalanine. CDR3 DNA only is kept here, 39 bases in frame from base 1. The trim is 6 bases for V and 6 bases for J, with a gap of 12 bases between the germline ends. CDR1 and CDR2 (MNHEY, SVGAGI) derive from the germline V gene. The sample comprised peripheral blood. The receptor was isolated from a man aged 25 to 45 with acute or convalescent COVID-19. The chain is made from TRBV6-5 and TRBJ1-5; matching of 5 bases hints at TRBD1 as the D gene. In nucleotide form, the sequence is TGTGCCAGCAGCGCAAGGGGAGGTCAGCCCCAGCATTTT. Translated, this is CASSARGGQPQHF.